Listed below are T cell receptor beta chains from one sample, sequenced in a study of T cell changes during pregnancy in multiple sclerosis. Sequenced by immunoSEQ multiplex PCR; TCRdb stores in-frame clones only, minus some. The sample contains 50,000 to 70,000 clones, more than 85% of which appear only once. The starting material was peripheral blood, obtained in the first trimester of pregnancy. All receptors derive from a female donor with multiple sclerosis, enrolled in a pregnancy study. Each CDR3 is given with its conserved first and last residue. Each record gives: clone size, D gene, J gene, V gene, CDR3 protein, CDR3 DNA. A D gene is named only where the DNA matches it firmly. Expanded clones get a size class; other rows say once, few or many, or leave the size out.

clone_size: -
d_call: -
j_call: TRBJ2-3
v_call: TRBV7-2
cdr3_aa: CASSLASGRDTQYF
cdr3_nt: TGTGCCAGCAGCTTAGCGAGCGGAAGAGATACGCAGTATTTT

clone_size: -
d_call: -
j_call: TRBJ1-5
v_call: TRBV7-2
cdr3_aa: CASSLEFSQPQHF
cdr3_nt: TGTGCCAGCAGCTTAGAGTTTAGTCAGCCCCAGCATTTT

clone_size: -
d_call: -
j_call: TRBJ2-2
v_call: TRBV13
cdr3_aa: CASSLMTGTRPGPNTGELFF
cdr3_nt: TGTGCCAGCAGCCTCATGACCGGGACTCGCCCCGGCCCGAACACCGGGGAGCTGTTTTTT

clone_size: -
d_call: TRBD1
j_call: TRBJ1-2
v_call: TRBV5-6
cdr3_aa: CASSLDRDLVYGYTF
cdr3_nt: TGTGCCAGCAGCCTGGACAGGGATTTGGTGTATGGCTACACCTTC

clone_size: -
d_call: -
j_call: TRBJ2-7
v_call: TRBV18
cdr3_aa: CASSYPGLAYEQYF
cdr3_nt: TGTGCCAGCTCCTATCCGGGACTCGCCTACGAGCAGTACTTC

clone_size: -
d_call: -
j_call: TRBJ2-1
v_call: TRBV7-6
cdr3_aa: CASSLERQLLYNEQFF
cdr3_nt: TGTGCCAGCAGCTTAGAAAGACAGCTCCTATACAATGAGCAGTTCTTC

clone_size: -
d_call: -
j_call: TRBJ1-1
v_call: TRBV27
cdr3_aa: CASGGGALTEAFF
cdr3_nt: TGTGCCAGTGGCGGGGGCGCATTGACTGAAGCTTTCTTT

clone_size: -
d_call: -
j_call: TRBJ2-6
v_call: TRBV4-2
cdr3_aa: CASSQGGLSSGANVLTF
cdr3_nt: TGTGCCAGCAGCCAAGGTGGCCTGTCCTCTGGGGCCAACGTCCTGACTTTC

clone_size: -
d_call: -
j_call: TRBJ1-2
v_call: TRBV6-6
cdr3_aa: CASSPRPRANYGYTF
cdr3_nt: TGTGCCAGCAGTCCACGACCTAGAGCAAACTATGGCTACACCTTC

clone_size: -
d_call: TRBD1
j_call: TRBJ2-5
v_call: TRBV5-4
cdr3_aa: CASSPGTEQEIQYF
cdr3_nt: TGTGCCAGCAGCCCCGGGACAGAACAAGAGATCCAGTACTTC

clone_size: -
d_call: -
j_call: TRBJ1-1
v_call: TRBV27
cdr3_aa: CASSLEGSANTEAFF
cdr3_nt: TGTGCCAGCAGTTTAGAGGGATCCGCGAACACTGAAGCTTTCTTT

clone_size: -
d_call: TRBD1
j_call: TRBJ1-2
v_call: TRBV7-2
cdr3_aa: CASSLDNRGPNGYTF
cdr3_nt: TGTGCCAGCAGCCTAGACAACAGGGGGCCGAATGGCTACACCTTC

clone_size: once
d_call: TRBD2
j_call: TRBJ2-7
v_call: TRBV4-1
cdr3_aa: CASSQDLAEPYEQYF
cdr3_nt: TGCGCCAGCAGCCAAGACCTAGCGGAACCCTACGAGCAGTACTTC

clone_size: -
d_call: TRBD1
j_call: TRBJ1-2
v_call: TRBV19
cdr3_aa: CASSGTGNINYGYTF
cdr3_nt: TGTGCCAGTAGCGGGACAGGGAACATTAACTATGGCTACACCTTC

clone_size: -
d_call: -
j_call: TRBJ1-2
v_call: TRBV13
cdr3_aa: CASSRSILANYGYTF
cdr3_nt: TGTGCCAGCAGTCGGTCTATCCTAGCTAACTATGGCTACACCTTC

clone_size: -
d_call: TRBD1
j_call: TRBJ1-2
v_call: TRBV4-1
cdr3_aa: CASSFQGGYGYTF
cdr3_nt: TGCGCCAGCAGCTTCCAGGGGGGCTATGGCTACACCTTC

clone_size: -
d_call: TRBD2
j_call: TRBJ2-5
v_call: TRBV7-2
cdr3_aa: CASSRPGGGRETQYF
cdr3_nt: TGTGCCAGCAGCCGCCCGGGAGGGGGTAGGGAGACCCAGTACTTC

clone_size: -
d_call: -
j_call: TRBJ1-1
v_call: TRBV7-3
cdr3_aa: CASSLSMNTEAFF
cdr3_nt: TGTGCCAGCAGCTTATCCATGAACACTGAAGCTTTCTTT

clone_size: -
d_call: -
j_call: TRBJ2-7
v_call: TRBV18
cdr3_aa: CASSPGSGRSEQYF
cdr3_nt: TGTGCCAGCTCACCGGGAAGCGGTCGGTCCGAGCAGTACTTC

clone_size: -
d_call: -
j_call: TRBJ1-2
v_call: TRBV11-1
cdr3_aa: CASSLNLQNYGYTF
cdr3_nt: TGTGCCAGCAGCTTAAATTTGCAGAACTATGGCTACACCTTC

clone_size: -
d_call: -
j_call: TRBJ1-4
v_call: TRBV6-5
cdr3_aa: CASSYSGGFNEKLFF
cdr3_nt: TGTGCCAGCAGTTACTCCGGCGGATTTAATGAAAAACTGTTTTTT

clone_size: -
d_call: TRBD1
j_call: TRBJ2-3
v_call: TRBV11-2
cdr3_aa: CASRSTGGDTDTQYF
cdr3_nt: TGTGCCAGCAGATCCACAGGGGGCGACACAGATACGCAGTATTTT

clone_size: once
d_call: -
j_call: TRBJ2-6
v_call: TRBV5-1
cdr3_aa: CASSLTPFSSGANVLTF
cdr3_nt: TGCGCCAGCAGCTTGACACCGTTTTCCTCTGGGGCCAACGTCCTGACTTTC

clone_size: once
d_call: -
j_call: TRBJ1-1
v_call: TRBV7-7
cdr3_aa: CASSTGQNTEAFF
cdr3_nt: TGTGCCAGCAGCACCGGACAGAACACTGAAGCTTTCTTT

clone_size: -
d_call: -
j_call: TRBJ1-2
v_call: TRBV2
cdr3_aa: CAWGGGSNYGYTF
cdr3_nt: TGTGCCTGGGGAGGGGGGTCTAACTATGGCTACACCTTC

clone_size: -
d_call: TRBD1
j_call: TRBJ2-7
v_call: TRBV6-5
cdr3_aa: CASSYPGQGASEQYF
cdr3_nt: TGTGCCAGCAGTTACCCGGGACAGGGGGCCTCTGAGCAGTACTTC

clone_size: -
d_call: -
j_call: TRBJ2-1
v_call: TRBV7-6
cdr3_aa: CASSTGVNNEQFF
cdr3_nt: TGTGCCAGCAGTACGGGGGTTAACAATGAGCAGTTCTTC

clone_size: -
d_call: TRBD1
j_call: TRBJ2-2
v_call: TRBV5-4
cdr3_aa: CASSTTTQGAGELFF
cdr3_nt: TGTGCCAGCAGCACGACAACACAGGGGGCCGGGGAGCTGTTTTTT

clone_size: -
d_call: -
j_call: TRBJ1-2
v_call: TRBV5-1
cdr3_aa: CASSFGQFYTF
cdr3_nt: TGCGCCAGCAGCTTTGGGCAGTTCTACACCTTC